This entry lists 4 T cell receptor beta chains sequenced from one sample in a study of T cell clonotyping in hematopoietic cell transplantation. TCRdb keeps only in-frame clones here, not all; method: immunoSEQ multiplex PCR. The table shows just over 4,000 clones, with around 95% occurring only once. Specimen: PBMCs, collected 30 days after allogeneic stem cell transplant. Receptors were obtained from a male patient aged 45-60 years who had an allogeneic stem cell transplant from a related donor, so the T cells may come from the graft donor. Some clones in this sample may be carry-over from other donors' samples.

The chain carries TRBV7-9 and TRBJ2-5; D unclear. CDR3 length: 11 residues. The ends were cut back, 3 bases at V and 4 bases at J, with 3 bases in the middle. Germline V CDR1 and CDR2: SEHNR, FQNEAQ (reference sequence). The DNA of the CDR3 is TGTGCCAGCAGCTTTCTAGAGACCCAGTACTTC. It encodes CASSFLETQYF.

The chain carries TRBV5-1 and TRBJ1-1; 9 nucleotides line up with TRBD1. Germline loops: CDR1 SGHRS, CDR2 YFSETQ. The CDR3 extends over 14 amino acids. V was clipped by 0 bases and J by 4 bases; unmatched bases: 1. CDR3 in DNA: TGCGCCAGCAGCTTGGTGACAGGGGGCACTGAAGCTTTCTTT. Translating it yields CASSLVTGGTEAFF. The complete variable domain, with remaining parts taken from reference TRBV5-1 and TRBJ1-1, reads KAGVTQTPRYLIKTRGQQVTLSCSPISGHRSVSWYQQTPGQGLQFLFEYFSETQRNKGNFPGRFSGRQFSNSRSEMNVSTLELGDSALYLCASSLVTGGTEAFFGQGTRLTVV.

As DNA, the CDR3 is TGCGCCAGTACCCCAGGGGCCACAGATACGCAGTATTTT. As protein: CASTPGATDTQYF. The chain joins TRBV5-1 to TRBJ2-3; weak D call: TRBD1 (6 bases). The V gene lost 8 bases and the J gene lost 2 bases, with 12 bases spanning the gap. There are 13 residues in the CDR3. Germline V gene lookup returns CDR1 SGHRS and CDR2 YFSETQ.

The chain recombines TRBV11-3 with TRBJ1-2, with 7 bases that match TRBD1. V was pared by 4 bases and J by 2 bases, with 7 bases of the junction left unmatched. Germline values: CDR1 SGHNT, CDR2 YENEEA. The CDR3 loop spans 15 amino acids. The CDR3 protein is CASSSVGGRNYGYTF. In nucleotides, the CDR3 is TGTGCCAGCAGCTCCGTAGGGGGCCGAAACTATGGCTACACCTTC. The whole variable domain, remainder taken from reference TRBV11-3 and TRBJ1-2, is EAGVVQSPRYKIIEKKQPVAFWCNPISGHNTLYWYLQNLGQGPELLIRYENEEAVDDSQLPKDRFSAERLKGVDSTLKIQPAELGDSAVYLCASSSVGGRNYGYTFGSGTRLTVV.